These 28 T cell receptor beta chains were sequenced from one sample in a study of T cells in Graves' hyperthyroidism and ophthalmopathy. It was RNA transcripts that yielded the amplified TCR beta CDR3 regions. Initially, a first-round RT-PCR of the TCR CDR3 employed the HTBI primer set. MiXCR was run by TCRdb on the multiplex PCR reads, yielding one entry per CDR3 protein. The sample records around 600,000 distinct CDR3 sequences, around 15% being singletons. The specimen was blood. The source is a woman between 40 and 55 years old with Graves' ophthalmopathy.

This chain joins TRBV19 and TRBJ1-5; D unresolved. Germline V lookup: CDR1 LNHDA, CDR2 SQIVND (reference sequence). With 3 bases removed from V and 6 bases from J, the gap between germline ends came to 15 bases. The CDR3 is made up of 15 amino acids. This CDR3 reads CASSILGGGSQPQHF. The CDR3 bases are TGTGCCAGTAGTATCCTGGGAGGAGGGAGTCAGCCCCAGCATTTT.

This clonotype was counted a few times. J is TRBJ1-1 and V is TRBV9, with D unclear. CDR1 and CDR2 (germline): SGDLS, YYNGEE. The length of the CDR3 is 15 residues. Trimming shortened V by 3 bases and J by 2 bases, and 14 bases separated the two germline ends. CDR3 coding DNA: TGTGCCAGCAGCGCCCACCATAGGGCCAACACTGAAGCTTTCTTT. Translation gives CASSAHHRANTEAFF.

This clonotype was picked up a small number of times. The chain couples TRBV27 to TRBJ2-6, with 10 nucleotides matching TRBD1. With 6 bases clipped from V and 4 bases from J, the junction kept 6 bases outside the gene matches. The CDR3 loop spans 16 amino acids. Germline V gives CDR1 MNHEY, CDR2 SMNVEV (reference sequence). The CDR3 is CASRTGGVTGANVLTF. The CDR3 nucleotides read TGTGCCAGCAGGACAGGGGGCGTGACCGGGGCCAACGTCCTGACTTTC.

This clonotype was seen at least ten times. This rearrangement joins TRBV18 to TRBJ2-7; maybe TRBD2 (5 bases). CDR3 size: 12 residues. CDR1 and CDR2 from the germline V gene are KGHSH and LQKENI. Trimming shortened V by 1 base and J by 7 bases, and 8 bases separated the two germline ends. For the CDR3, the DNA is TGTGCCAGCTCACCACGTACGGGGGAGCAGTACTTC. It encodes CASSPRTGEQYF. Full variable domain (missing parts from reference TRBV18 and TRBJ2-7): NAGVMQNPRHLVRRRGQEARLRCSPMKGHSHVYWYRQLPEEGLKFMVYLQKENIIDESGMPKERFSAEFPKEGPSILRIQQVVRGDSAAYFCASSPRTGEQYFGPGTRLTVT.

This chain links TRBV5-1 with TRBJ1-2, with TRBD1 as a possible D gene (5 bases). The CDR3 length is 13 residues. Trimming left V 4 bases short and J 8 bases short, with 15 bases between. The germline V gene encodes CDR1 SGHRS and CDR2 YFSETQ. This CDR3 is CASSPEGAGGYTF. CDR3 in DNA: TGCGCCAGCAGCCCGGAGGGAGCAGGGGGCTACACCTTC.

This clonotype was found a few times. This chain links TRBV7-9 with TRBJ2-1, with unresolved D. V lost 6 bases to trimming and J lost 0 bases, with 15 bases between them. The length of the CDR3 is 16 residues. Germline values: CDR1 SEHNR, CDR2 FQNEAQ (reference sequence). DNA for the CDR3: TGTGCCAGCAGTCCTTATCGCGTGACCTCCTACAATGAGCAGTTCTTC. Translated: CASSPYRVTSYNEQFF. The whole variable domain, remainder taken from reference TRBV7-9 and TRBJ2-1, is DTGVSQNPRHKITKRGQNVTFRCDPISEHNRLYWYRQTLGQGPEFLTYFQNEAQLEKSRLLSDRFSAERPKGSFSTLEIQRTEQGDSAMYLCASSPYRVTSYNEQFFGPGTRLTVL.

The chain carries TRBV7-6 and TRBJ2-5; 14 positions match TRBD2. The CDR3 extends over 17 amino acids. The ends lost 5 bases at V and 1 base at J; junction bases unmatched: 6. Germline values: CDR1 SGHVS, CDR2 FNYEAQ. The CDR3 DNA sequence: TGTGCCAGCAGCCGACTAGCGGGAGGGTCTGGCCAAGAGACCCAGTACTTC. This encodes CASSRLAGGSGQETQYF.

The chain couples TRBV5-1 to TRBJ2-5, with D maybe TRBD1 (6 bases). V lost 4 bases and J lost 4, with 17 bases in between. This CDR3 is 15 amino acids long. Looked up from germline, CDR1 is SGHRS and CDR2 is YFSETQ. The DNA for the CDR3 is TGCGCCAGCAGCGCCCTCAGGGGAATGAGAGAGACCCAGTACTTC. This encodes CASSALRGMRETQYF.

This clonotype occurred a few times. The V call is TRBV2, the J call TRBJ1-3; 10 nucleotides agree with TRBD1. CDR1 and CDR2 from the germline V gene are SNHLY and FYNNEI. The V gene end was trimmed by 7 bases and the J gene end by 4 bases; junction bases not matched to a gene: 10. The CDR3 extends over 16 amino acids. CDR3 nucleotide sequence: TGTGCCAGCACCAGACAGGGGGCGGTAAAAGGAAACACCATATATTTT. This encodes CASTRQGAVKGNTIYF.

This clonotype appeared many times. The CDR3 sequence is CASRQGLVDNQPQHF. CDR3 sequence (DNA): TGCGCCAGCAGACAGGGCCTTGTGGACAATCAGCCCCAGCATTTT. The chain couples TRBV5-1 to TRBJ1-5; D possibly corresponds to TRBD1 (6 bases). The CDR3 totals 15 residues. Trimming shortened V by 5 bases and J by 3 bases, and 15 bases separated the two germline ends. Per germline, CDR1 SGHRS and CDR2 YFSETQ.

Only a few counts were recorded for this clonotype. The V call is TRBV27, the J call TRBJ2-1, with 7 bases aligning to TRBD1. The CDR3 extends over 15 amino acids. V lost 8 bases to trimming and J lost 7 bases; unmatched junction nucleotides: 14. Germline lookup yields CDR1 MNHEY and CDR2 SMNVEV (reference sequence). The CDR3, as DNA: TGTGCCAGCTCCACAGGGGCGCGCGTTGTGAATGAGCAGTTCTTC. Its translation: CASSTGARVVNEQFF.

This clonotype was seen repeatedly, ten times or more. The gene calls are TRBV7-2 and TRBJ1-5; tentative D call: TRBD1 (5 bases). This CDR3 contains 14 residues. Germline CDR1 reads SGHTA; CDR2 reads FQGNSA. Trimming removed 5 bases from V and 0 bases from J, with 8 bases in between. CDR3 sequence reads: CASSPGVSNQPQHF. DNA of the CDR3: TGTGCCAGCAGCCCGGGGGTTAGCAATCAGCCCCAGCATTTT.

This clonotype was detected a few times. This chain connects TRBV10-3 to TRBJ2-3; D uncertain. CDR1 is ENHRY, CDR2 SYGVKD, per germline. The CDR3 spans 15 residues. The V end lost 2 bases, the J end lost 1 base, and 10 bases lay between the germline ends. The CDR3 bases are TGTGCCATCAGTGAGGCAGGCTATGGCACAGATACGCAGTATTTT. Translating it yields CAISEAGYGTDTQYF.

This clonotype occurred many times. This chain links TRBV3-1 with TRBJ2-5; a possible D gene is TRBD1 (5 bases). V was clipped by 1 base and J by 4 bases, with 22 bases between them. The CDR3 covers 18 residues. Per the germline V gene, CDR1 is LGHDT and CDR2 is YNNKEL (reference sequence). CDR3 residues: CASSQVRALGPEGETQYF. Here the CDR3 DNA reads TGTGCCAGCAGCCAAGTCAGGGCCCTCGGGCCTGAAGGAGAGACCCAGTACTTC.

With regard to this clonotype: As the CDR3 is not closed by the conserved phenylalanine or tryptophan, this likely results from a read error. The CDR3 nucleotides read TGTGCCAGCTCACCGCGGACAGGCTATGGCTACACCCTC. It encodes CASSPRTGYGYTL. The chain employs TRBV18 and TRBJ1-2, with 7 nucleotides matching TRBD1. The CDR3 runs 13 residues. CDR1 and CDR2 (germline): KGHSH, LQKENI. With V trimmed by 3 bases and J by 4 bases, 2 bases remained unmatched.

In its sample, this clonotype was seen many times. The chain joins TRBV28 to TRBJ2-7; 12 bases line up with TRBD2. Germline V gene data show CDR1 as MDHEN and CDR2 as SYDVKM. The CDR3 has 15 residues. V shed 5 bases, J shed 3 bases, and the junction held 5 bases outside the gene matches. CDR3 amino acids: CASSPSGRGVYEQYF. The CDR3 bases are TGTGCCAGCAGTCCTAGCGGGAGGGGGGTCTACGAGCAGTACTTC. The variable domain in full, with the rest retrieved from reference TRBV28 and TRBJ2-7, is DVKVTQSSRYLVKRTGEKVFLECVQDMDHENMFWYRQDPGLGLRLIYFSYDVKMKEKGDIPEGYSVSREKKERFSLILESASTNQTSMYLCASSPSGRGVYEQYFGPGTRLTVT.

V is TRBV12-3 or TRBV12-4 and J is TRBJ2-2; 7 bases agree with TRBD1. V lost 5 bases to trimming and J lost 1 base; unmatched junction nucleotides: 7. The CDR3 has 16 residues. The CDR3 loop reads CASSPPTGVNTGELFF. The DNA of the CDR3 is TGTGCCAGCAGTCCCCCAACAGGGGTGAACACCGGGGAGCTGTTTTTT.

This clonotype was observed many times. The chain combines TRBV18 with TRBJ2-2; weak D call: TRBD2 (5 bases). This CDR3 comprises 15 residues. The V gene's germline CDR1 is KGHSH and CDR2 LQKENI. The V end was cut by 6 bases, the J end by 1 base, with 12 bases between. The CDR3 DNA sequence: TGTGCCAGCTCCTGGATGGGAGAGAACACCGGGGAGCTGTTTTTT. Its protein product is CASSWMGENTGELFF. Using reference TRBV18 and TRBJ2-2 for the parts outside the CDR3, the full variable domain is NAGVMQNPRHLVRRRGQEARLRCSPMKGHSHVYWYRQLPEEGLKFMVYLQKENIIDESGMPKERFSAEFPKEGPSILRIQQVVRGDSAAYFCASSWMGENTGELFFGEGSRLTVL.

This clonotype was seen repeatedly, ten times or more. The chain combines TRBV7-8 with TRBJ2-5; 10 nucleotides align to TRBD2. J gave up 4 bases and V 4 bases, and 6 bases lay outside the gene matches. CDR1 is SGHVS and CDR2 is FQNEAQ in the germline V gene. The CDR3 is 15 amino acids. The CDR3 loop reads CASSSSGGVRETQYF. The CDR3 region has the DNA TGTGCCAGCAGCTCCAGCGGGGGGGTGAGAGAGACCCAGTACTTC.

This clonotype showed up many times. The chain joins TRBV5-1 to TRBJ2-5; 7 positions agree with TRBD1. V trimming: 4 bases; J trimming: 1 base; junction bases outside the gene matches: 4. The CDR3 has 14 amino acids. Germline CDR1 is SGHRS and CDR2 is YFSETQ. The CDR3: CASSRDSSQETQYF. Written as DNA, the CDR3 is TGCGCCAGCAGCAGGGACAGTTCCCAAGAGACCCAGTACTTC. The complete variable domain, with remaining parts taken from reference TRBV5-1 and TRBJ2-5, reads KAGVTQTPRYLIKTRGQQVTLSCSPISGHRSVSWYQQTPGQGLQFLFEYFSETQRNKGNFPGRFSGRQFSNSRSEMNVSTLELGDSALYLCASSRDSSQETQYFGPGTRLLVL.

This clonotype was observed a few times. The V call is TRBV6-1, the J call TRBJ2-7; TRBD1 is a possible D gene (6 bases). The CDR3 totals 16 residues. V gave up 8 bases and J gave up 4 bases, with 24 bases separating them. From germline, CDR1 is MNHNS and CDR2 SASEGT. The CDR3 DNA sequence: TGTGCCAGCTTTAACCCTGGTGGGACACCTGGATACGAGCAGTACTTC. It codes for CASFNPGGTPGYEQYF.

This clonotype came up a few times. The chain couples TRBV7-9 to TRBJ2-7, with 8 nucleotides matching TRBD2. V was clipped by 3 bases and J by 0 bases; unmatched bases: 7. The CDR3 sequence is 16 residues long. Germline CDR1 SEHNR, CDR2 FQNEAQ (reference sequence). CDR3 residues: CASSLGEAGASYEQYF. The CDR3 DNA reads TGTGCCAGCAGCTTGGGGGAAGCGGGGGCCTCCTACGAGCAGTACTTC.

In the case of this clonotype: This may stem from a read error, because a much larger clone lies one nucleotide away. This chain connects TRBV27 to TRBJ2-7; D gene uncertain. Germline CDR1 is MNHEY and CDR2 is SMNVEV (reference sequence). Trimming stripped 4 bases from V and 5 bases from J, with 15 bases between. The CDR3 length is 14 residues. CDR3 protein: CASSYRQGIHEQYF. DNA for the CDR3: TGTGCCAGCAGTTACCGACAAGGGATCCACGAGCAGTACTTC.

This clonotype appeared many times. J is TRBJ2-1 and V is TRBV5-1, with 7 nucleotides matching TRBD2. The germline CDR1 and CDR2 sequences are SGHRS and YFSETQ. This CDR3 has 14 residues. After removal of 4 bases from V and 2 bases from J, the junction contained 3 bases not matched to a gene. The chain's CDR3 is CASSQSGAYNEQFF. The CDR3 region has the DNA TGCGCCAGCAGCCAGAGCGGGGCCTACAATGAGCAGTTCTTC.

The V call is TRBV19, the J call TRBJ2-4, with 8 bases aligning to TRBD1. This CDR3 contains 15 residues. V was pared by 11 bases and J by 10 bases, with 19 bases of the junction left unmatched. Germline CDR1 is LNHDA and CDR2 is SQIVND (reference sequence). CDR3 loop: CASTPEGTGSLIQYF. CDR3 DNA: TGTGCCTCAACCCCCGAGGGGACAGGCAGTCTAATTCAGTACTTC.

The table lists this clonotype with many counts. The chain is built from TRBV7-6 and TRBJ1-6, with D possibly being TRBD1 (5 bases). CDR1 and CDR2 from the germline V gene are SGHVS and FNYEAQ. V was trimmed by 4 bases and J by 7 bases, leaving 17 bases between them. This CDR3 region has 16 residues. Here the CDR3 reads CASSYARGGQNSPLHF. CDR3 in DNA: TGTGCCAGCAGCTACGCCCGCGGGGGTCAAAATTCACCCCTCCACTTT.

This clonotype was picked up a small number of times. The chain recombines TRBV13 with TRBJ1-2; no clear D gene. The CDR3 extends over 16 amino acids. Trimming removed 1 base from V and 2 bases from J, with 14 bases in between. Germline CDR1 reads PRHDT; CDR2 reads FYEKMQ (reference sequence). Written as DNA, the CDR3 is TGTGCCAGCAGCTTAGTATTCGGACGGGAGAACTATGGCTACACCTTC. Translating it yields CASSLVFGRENYGYTF. Full variable domain (rest looked up from reference TRBV13 and TRBJ1-2): AAGVIQSPRHLIKEKRETATLKCYPIPRHDTVYWYQQGPGQDPQFLISFYEKMQSDKGSIPDRFSAQQFSDYHSELNMSSLELGDSALYFCASSLVFGRENYGYTFGSGTRLTVV.

This clonotype has a count of ten or more. This chain uses TRBV28 with TRBJ1-1; 7 bases fit TRBD1. Losses at the gene ends were 6 bases for V and 7 bases for J; bases not matched to a gene: 5. Germline V gene sequence: CDR1 MDHEN, CDR2 SYDVKM. The CDR3 consists of 12 residues. CDR3 residues: CASRTGHFEAFF. The CDR3 DNA is TGTGCCAGCAGGACAGGGCATTTTGAAGCTTTCTTT.